This paragraph covers one TCR beta chain sequence. The method was immunoSEQ multiplex PCR; TCRdb's version includes in-frame clones alone and lacks a portion of them. The sample comprises just under 75,000 clones, less than 90% of which are singletons, and 4% rests with the top ten. Germline V gene data show CDR1 as MNHEY and CDR2 as SMNVEV (reference sequence). With V trimmed by 6 bases and J by 8 bases, 9 bases remained unmatched. This CDR3 is built from 16 residues. The sample originates from a study of control samples from healthy donors and cancer patients. The sequenced sample was blood. The chain carries TRBV27 and TRBJ2-1; 14 bases match TRBD2. The receptor was isolated from a woman in her forties or fifties in good health. CDR3 sequence reads: CASRSGTSGSMDEQFF. CDR3 coding DNA: TGTGCCAGCAGGTCTGGGACTAGCGGGAGTATGGATGAGCAGTTCTTC.